This T cell receptor (beta chain) was identified during a study of cytomegalovirus exposure and HLA in healthy donors (TCRdb year 2017). For context, the study as a whole: In an earlier analysis of approximately 500 of the donors, 276 Gb of sequence data and some 100 million unique TCR beta sequences from about 190 million T cells were reported. An early release covering some 640 HLA-typed donors comprised roughly 300 gigabases of sequencing data and 85 million to 100 million unique TCR sequences. Of the roughly 430 genotyped donors, approximately 83% fell in the genetic ancestry cluster associated with self-reported Caucasian donors. The study was designed to test whether signatures of past pathogen exposure could be identified by cataloging public T cell receptors. The study profiled the T cell repertoires of 666 subjects by immunosequencing and related them to cytomegalovirus serostatus. Besides the first cohort of roughly 660 subjects, a separate validation cohort made up of 120 or so different subjects was used. To predict cytomegalovirus infection status, the study combined high-throughput TCR immunosequencing, statistical association of individual TCRs with disease status, and machine learning. A later analysis re-examined previously published TCR beta repertoires from roughly 650 donors and added high-resolution HLA genotyping to investigate patterns of TCR occurrence. Rather than using new phenotypic data, the later analysis identified candidate immune exposures from TCR beta sequences and from how often those sequences occurred across donors. An earlier analysis of more than 450 of the donors used high-throughput TCR beta sequencing to judge whether each TCR beta V gene segment behaved as functional or pseudogenic. Donor age, sex, ethnicity and CMV serostatus were collected together with the repertoire data. Genome-wide SNP genotypes for about three fifths of the 666 donors were used in a later genetic analysis, which treated that subset as a discovery cohort. All discovery cohort repertoires had been generated using a single sequencing platform. HLA typing included class I and class II loci at four-digit resolution. Typing coverage differed by locus: A, B, C, DRB1 and DQB1 were typed in about 629-640 donors, DQA1 in approximately 520, DPA1 in 600 to 610, and DPB1 in just under 480. Roughly five DR-DQ haplotypes were handled as single units for association and clustering because linkage in the cohort was strong. Among about 370 genotyped donors of the cohort, an average of about 220,000 unique TCR beta nucleotide sequences was sequenced per donor, of which about 18% were non-productive. General study outcomes and caveats: A later analysis found that TCR association rates varied across HLA loci, with DRB1 alleles showing the most associated TCRs and HLA-C alleles the fewest. Compared with the roughly 710-donor mean, donors in an Asian-associated ancestry cluster had fewer N-insertions in productive TCRs, according to a later genetic analysis. Linkage disequilibrium might explain the correlated functional status among segregating V segments, but an unknown experimental factor could not be ruled out. Because counts were too low, 15 or so rarely observed V segments, including chromosome 9 orphons, were excluded from the earlier analysis of 500 to 700 of the donors. Across donors, most TCR sequences were observed very rarely, whereas some public TCRs were present in many individuals. Cytomegalovirus status was reported to be diagnosed by the classifier with high specificity and sensitivity in both the original and validation cohorts. A later analysis found that most CMV-associated TCR beta chains appeared HLA-restricted, with HLA associations seemingly driven largely by CMV exposure. A total of 164 TCR beta chains were listed by the study as associated with cytomegalovirus. It was suggested by the authors that the approach could potentially be generalized to other disease states and immunological phenotypes. Sequencing depth was assumed to be roughly uniform across donors in the presence/absence analyses, though that assumption may not hold. A few of the identified cytomegalovirus-associated TCR beta chains were confirmed in vitro to be specific for cytomegalovirus antigens. A later analysis associated 17,000 or so TCR beta sequences with specific HLA alleles at a false discovery rate of 0.05. Only TCR beta chains were sequenced in this cohort, and the absence of alpha or paired-chain data limited detectable features. The only immune exposure information available for the cohort was CMV serostatus. Broadly in line with IMGT annotations, most TCR beta V segments showed up in productive rearrangements about 87% or about 30% of the time in an earlier analysis of 450 to 750 of the donors. When HLA alleles, especially DR and DQ, strongly co-occurred, attributing TCR associations to individual alleles was difficult. A further reported finding was that TCR beta sequences accurately predicted the HLA-A and HLA-B alleles for most subjects in the first cohort. Compared with equally common non-associated chains, HLA-associated TCR beta chains in a later analysis were more clonally expanded and had lower generation probabilities. Because some donors lacked HLA typing at each locus, the association tests relied only on the typed subset. A cluster of highly shared sequence variants was judged likely to represent a technical artifact of the sequencing pipeline. According to a later analysis, parvovirus B19, influenza, CMV and Epstein-Barr virus appeared linked to several top co-occurrence clusters. V-gene and J-gene trimming of TCR beta chains was associated with a missense DCLRE1C variant in a later genetic analysis, and the association was replicated in an independent cohort.

In total, roughly 670 healthy bone marrow donors made up the cohort. Cohort members were all nominally healthy when sampled, although unrecorded immune exposures were likely present. The donor tested CMV seropositive, placing the donor among the roughly 270 seropositive members of the cohort. A peripheral blood sample was provided by each donor, and peripheral blood mononuclear cells were used for TCR beta sequencing. The Qiagen DNeasy Blood Extraction Kit was used to extract genomic DNA from the blood cell samples. Libraries were built with the immunoSEQ multiplex PCR assay. A mixture of 60 forward primers for TCR Vbeta segments and 13 reverse primers for TCR Jbeta segments was used in the multiplex PCR. The CDR3 region of rearranged TCR beta genes was amplified from genomic DNA with a multiplex PCR assay. Amplified TCR beta libraries were sequenced as 87-base-pair reads on the Illumina HiSeq System. The source study handled its data this way. A later analysis tallied roughly 80 million unique TCR beta chains across the 700 or so repertoires, and approximately 12 million of those chains were shared by two or more donors. Raw reads were error-corrected and collapsed into unique sequences by a nearest-neighbor algorithm in which closely related sequences were merged to remove PCR and sequencing errors. Alignment of CDR3 sequences to IMGT reference sequences was used to assign V, D and J gene segments. Each retained sequence needed at least a six-nucleotide match to both a V gene segment and a J gene segment. A rearrangement was called productive if the CDR3 had no stop codons and remained in frame with V and J, and every other rearrangement was called non-productive. Following IMGT convention, CDR3 was defined as the stretch from the second conserved V-encoded cysteine to the conserved J-encoded phenylalanine. Sequences without an unambiguous match to a single V gene segment were excluded from the earlier analysis of about 630 of the donors. An earlier analysis of about 600 of the donors called V segments functional above 56.7% productive rearrangements and segregating when the between-donor standard deviation exceeded 5%. A statistical classification framework was developed to diagnose cytomegalovirus status using the catalog of TCR beta chain sequences. In a later analysis, TCR nucleotide sequences were compared against IMGT/GENE-DB human TR gene sequences so that V and J genes could be assigned. The TCRdist pipeline was used in a later analysis to assign CDR3 sequences and most-parsimonious VDJ recombination scenarios. A later analysis defined each TCR beta chain by its CDR3 amino acid sequence plus V-gene family, and excluded reads lacking a unique V-gene family. A later analysis removed several hundred highly shared, low-generation-probability nucleotide sequences to deal with suspected cross-contamination and a sequencing artifact. A later analysis calculated a clonal expansion index for each public chain from normalized within-repertoire ranks of inferred template counts. In a later analysis, generation probabilities were computed with a VDJ recombination model fitted to out-of-frame rearrangements, and the resulting probabilities were checked against IGoR. In a later analysis, TCR-TCR, TCR-HLA and TCR-CMV co-occurrence was scored with hypergeometric tests, and a repertoire-size bias correction was applied to TCR pairs. False discovery rates were estimated in a later analysis by permuting HLA or CMV assignments 20 times. In a later analysis, co-occurring TCRs were grouped using DBSCAN, and TCRdist sequence similarity was added for clustering within HLA-allele-positive subsets. Repertoires with fewer than 30,000 or more than 120,000 public chains were left out of co-occurrence clustering, as were a handful of repertoires with anomalous nucleotide sharing. TCRdb's version of the immuneACCESS table is confined to in-frame rearrangements and falls short of the full clone set. An unresolved V gene accounts for under half of the shortfall where checked; the remainder is of unknown origin. V, J and clone size are taken as reported in that table, and D and trimming were inferred from the DNA itself. This sample gives 200,000 to 300,000 clones in total; around 80% of them show up just once. Together, the top ten hold roughly 5% of the sample.

To note about this clone: The antigen it binds to is not known. Base qualities are not at hand, and no much larger clone is one base apart.

The TCR was taken from a woman aged 40 to 49 in good health and CMV-seropositive. Sequenced material: PBMCs.

The CDR3 here reads CASSPSGGKGEQYF. The nucleotide sequence reads TGTGCCAGCTCACCTAGCGGGGGTAAAGGGGAGCAGTACTTC. The chain joins TRBV18 to TRBJ2-5; TRBD2 matches 9 bases in the middle. Ends trimmed: V by 3 bases, J by 11 bases; bases unmatched to a gene: 10. The CDR3 sequence holds 14 residues, the cysteine and phenylalanine included. Only CDR3 DNA remains: 42 bases, in frame from the first base. Via the germline V gene, CDR1 is KGHSH and CDR2 LQKENI.